This entry concerns a single TCR beta chain. Its antigen is unidentified. Germline CDR1 reads SGHDT; CDR2 reads YYEEEE. This CDR3 spans 15 amino acids. Deletions cut 0 bases from V and 2 bases from J, with 8 bases between. The sample is drawn from a study of cytomegalovirus exposure and HLA in healthy donors. Study at large: It was reported in a later analysis that the same platform had been used for the roughly 130 validation repertoires as for the roughly 670 first-cohort repertoires.

The assay was immunoSEQ multiplex PCR, and TCRdb's table has in-frame clones only and misses some. The table lists about 350,000 clones, about nine tenths of them singletons. Broader study findings: It was reported that the classifier diagnosed cytomegalovirus status with high specificity and sensitivity in both the original and validation cohorts. Over 150 TCR beta chains were listed as cytomegalovirus-associated. The majority of TCR sequences were rare, yet some public TCRs appeared in many donors.

This TCR came from a woman aged 25 to 45 in good health and CMV-seropositive. Material for sequencing was PBMCs. The V gene is TRBV5-6, the J gene TRBJ2-2; D might be TRBD2 (5 bases). The CDR3 here is CASSLDGLNTGELFF. In DNA form, the CDR3 reads TGTGCCAGCAGCTTGGACGGACTTAACACCGGGGAGCTGTTTTTT. The variable domain in full, completed from reference TRBV5-6 and TRBJ2-2, reads DAGVTQSPTHLIKTRGQQVTLRCSPKSGHDTVSWYQQALGQGPQFIFQYYEEEERQRGNFPDRFSGHQFPNYSSELNVNALLLGDSALYLCASSLDGLNTGELFFGEGSRLTVL.